What follows describes a single TCR beta chain. The data originate from a study of blood T cell repertoires in COVID-19. Study summary: Nucleic acid was either cDNA or gDNA, and it came from T cells, B-cell-depleted T cells, or PBMCs.

Methods used by the authors: For nucleated cells, counts were estimated from reference gene primer amplification. The data were produced by immunoSEQ multiplex PCR, yet TCRdb's version contains in-frame clones alone and is incomplete. That table gives V, J and clone size, and the DNA gave D and trimming. The table records a few hundred thousand clones, nearly 85% of them present only once. Trimming removed 8 bases from V and 2 bases from J, with 15 bases in between. Germline V gene sequence: CDR1 MNHEY, CDR2 SVGAGI. The CDR3 has 14 amino acids. This sequence was found in a human donor in a cohort sampled during active COVID-19. The chain employs TRBV6-5 and TRBJ1-1; tentative D call: TRBD1 (6 bases). Sequencing was done on a sample of peripheral blood. DNA for the CDR3: TGTGCCAGCCGACAACAGGGTATCAACACTGAAGCTTTCTTT. It is translated as CASRQQGINTEAFF.